The 20 T cell receptor beta chains below were found in one sample sequenced in a study of blood T cell repertoires in COVID-19. Here immunoSEQ multiplex PCR was the method, and the copy in TCRdb shows in-frame clones only, minus some. The table records around 250,000 clones, approximately 80% of them present only once. The sequenced sample was peripheral blood. These receptors were taken from a woman over 75 with acute or convalescent COVID-19.

The chain combines TRBV5-5 with TRBJ1-5, with 9 bases that match TRBD1. This CDR3 spans 13 amino acids. After removal of 5 bases from V and 7 bases from J, the junction contained 4 bases not matched to a gene. The germline V gene encodes CDR1 SGHKS and CDR2 YYEKEE (reference sequence). The CDR3 DNA is TGTGCCAGCAGTAACAGGGGGCAACAGCCCCAGCATTTT. Amino acid sequence: CASSNRGQQPQHF.

The V and J genes are TRBV29-1 and TRBJ1-4; maybe TRBD1 (5 bases). The germline V gene encodes CDR1 SQVTM and CDR2 ANQGSEA. The CDR3 has 14 residues. Trimming pared 6 bases from V and 7 bases from J, leaving 18 bases between. This CDR3 is CSVGLNARGEKLFF. Here the CDR3 DNA reads TGCAGCGTGGGATTAAACGCTAGGGGTGAAAAACTGTTTTTT. Full variable domain (missing parts from reference TRBV29-1 and TRBJ1-4): SAVISQKPSRDICQRGTSLTIQCQVDSQVTMMFWYRQQPGQSLTLIATANQGSEATYESGFVIDKFPISRPNLTFSTLTVSNMSPEDSSIYLCSVGLNARGEKLFFGSGTQLSVL.

The rearrangement joins TRBV5-5 to TRBJ1-2; 9 bases are shared with TRBD1. The germline CDR1 and CDR2 sequences are SGHKS and YYEKEE (reference sequence). The CDR3 covers 15 residues. The V and J ends lost 0 bases and 4 bases, in that order; junction bases with no gene match: 4. The CDR3, as DNA: TGTGCCAGCAGCTTGGGACAGGGGGTCTCCTATGGCTACACCTTC. Amino acid sequence: CASSLGQGVSYGYTF.

About this clone: At the DNA level, this CDR3 is encoded by other sequences in the same sample as well. The CDR3 DNA sequence: TGCGCCAGCAGCTTGAGCGGGGGATCCTACGAGCAGTACTTC. Its translation: CASSLSGGSYEQYF. The chain carries TRBV5-1 and TRBJ2-7, with 8 nucleotides matching TRBD2. The V gene end was trimmed by 1 base and the J gene end by 1 base; junction bases not matched to a gene: 1. The CDR3 extends over 14 amino acids. Germline V gene data show CDR1 as SGHRS and CDR2 as YFSETQ. The whole variable domain, remainder taken from reference TRBV5-1 and TRBJ2-7, is KAGVTQTPRYLIKTRGQQVTLSCSPISGHRSVSWYQQTPGQGLQFLFEYFSETQRNKGNFPGRFSGRQFSNSRSEMNVSTLELGDSALYLCASSLSGGSYEQYFGPGTRLTVT.

The chain carries TRBV21-1 and TRBJ2-3; the tabulated D call, TRBD2, remains unverified against the DNA. TRBV21-1 is deemed a pseudogene. CDR3 size: 17 residues. DNA for the CDR3: TGTGCCAGCAGCAAAGGGAGCGGGGCTCCCGTAGGGGATACGCAGTATTTT. It yields the protein CASSKGSGAPVGDTQYF.

The CDR3 protein is CASRTRLVSRYEQYF. The CDR3 DNA follows: TGTGCCAGCAGAACCCGACTAGTTTCCCGCTACGAGCAGTACTTC. This sequence joins TRBV6-4 and TRBJ2-7; a possible D gene is TRBD2 (6 bases). The germline V gene encodes CDR1 MRHNA and CDR2 SNTAGT. Trimming left V 6 bases short and J 3 bases short, with 18 bases between. The CDR3 is 15 residues long.

The V gene is TRBV29-1, the J gene TRBJ2-1; no firm D call. Germline CDR1 SQVTM, CDR2 ANQGSEA. This CDR3 contains 13 residues. V was shortened by 7 bases and J by 4 bases, with 14 bases between the two germline ends. In DNA, the CDR3 is TGCAGCGGGAGTCCGAGAGAATACAATGAGCAGTTCTTC. It specifies CSGSPREYNEQFF.

The chain links TRBV6-2 or TRBV6-3 to TRBJ1-1, with D tentatively TRBD1 (5 bases). Germline-derived CDR1 and CDR2 are MNHEY and SVGEGT. CDR3 size: 13 residues. Trimming pared 6 bases from V and 1 base from J, leaving 9 bases between. Written as DNA, the CDR3 is TGTGCCAGCAGCCTCGACAGGAACACTGAAGCTTTCTTT. Protein: CASSLDRNTEAFF.

The chain employs TRBV7-9 and TRBJ2-1, with 7 positions matching TRBD1. Germline trimming cut 2 bases from V and 1 base from J; bases unmatched to any gene: 5. The germline gives CDR1 SEHNR, CDR2 FQNEAQ (reference sequence). CDR3 size: 16 residues. As DNA, the CDR3 is TGTGCCAGCAGCTTAAGGGACAGCCAATCCTACAATGAGCAGTTCTTC. Amino acids: CASSLRDSQSYNEQFF.

This chain joins TRBV19 and TRBJ2-1; D gene uncertain. Germline loops: CDR1 LNHDA, CDR2 SQIVND (reference sequence). The CDR3 contains 13 residues. V gave up 4 bases and J gave up 7 bases, with 11 bases separating them. CDR3 sequence: CASSTRLANEQFF. The CDR3 bases are TGTGCCAGTAGTACCAGACTCGCGAATGAGCAGTTCTTC. Variable domain in full (rest from reference TRBV19 and TRBJ2-1): DGGITQSPKYLFRKEGQNVTLSCEQNLNHDAMYWYRQDPGQGLRLIYYSQIVNDFQKGDIAEGYSVSREKKESFPLTVTSAQKNPTAFYLCASSTRLANEQFFGPGTRLTVL.

The chain is built from TRBV19 and TRBJ1-2, with 8 bases lining up with TRBD1. Germline V lookup: CDR1 LNHDA, CDR2 SQIVND (reference sequence). The CDR3 covers 14 residues. J lost 11 bases, V lost 6 bases, and 14 bases had no gene match. Written as DNA, the CDR3 is TGTGCCAGTAGCCCGACAGGGGCGCTATGGGGGTACACCTTC. The encoded protein is CASSPTGALWGYTF.

This clone occurred once. This chain connects TRBV6-5 to TRBJ2-5; TRBD1 agrees at 9 bases. V shed 6 bases, J shed 2 bases, and the junction held 7 bases outside the gene matches. This CDR3 region has 15 residues. Germline assignment: CDR1 MNHEY and CDR2 SVGAGI. Here the CDR3 reads CASRDTGGPQETQYF. The CDR3 coding sequence is TGTGCCAGCAGGGATACAGGGGGCCCACAAGAGACCCAGTACTTC.

This chain connects TRBV28 to TRBJ1-4, with D perhaps TRBD1 (5 bases). The V gene lost 3 bases and the J gene lost 11 bases, with 7 bases spanning the gap. Germline CDR1 and CDR2: MDHEN and SYDVKM. This CDR3 region has 11 residues. The CDR3: CASSFRQKLFF. The DNA for the CDR3 is TGTGCCAGCAGTTTCCGACAGAAACTGTTTTTT.

This clone has just one count. V usage is TRBV15 and J usage is TRBJ1-3; D is undetermined. CDR1 is LNHNV and CDR2 is YYDKDF in the germline V gene (reference sequence). This CDR3 has 15 residues. V dropped 6 bases and J dropped 4 bases, with 16 bases sitting between them. CDR3 in amino acids: CATSVGSARGNTIYF. The CDR3 DNA reads as TGTGCCACCAGTGTAGGATCGGCCAGGGGAAACACCATATATTTT.

This clone was detected only once. This chain uses TRBV7-8 with TRBJ2-3, with 14 bases identical to TRBD2. CDR1 is SGHVS and CDR2 is FQNEAQ in the germline V gene. The CDR3 consists of 17 residues. Trimming took 5 bases from V and 0 from J; bases not matched to a gene: 4. CDR3 protein: CASSRGLAGGSTDTQYF. CDR3 bases: TGTGCCAGCAGCCGAGGACTAGCGGGGGGCAGCACAGATACGCAGTATTTT.

The sample holds one count of this clone. The chain carries TRBV3-1 (or the pseudogene TRBV3-2) and TRBJ1-5, with 8 bases that match TRBD1. The CDR3 runs to 18 residues. The V and J ends lost 4 bases and 3 bases, in that order; junction bases with no gene match: 14. Germline CDR1 and CDR2: LGHDT and YNNKEL (reference sequence). The CDR3 DNA sequence: TGTGCCAGCAGCCCCTTCCCGCCGGACAGGGACTTCAATCAGCCCCAGCATTTT. This translates into CASSPFPPDRDFNQPQHF.

This clone appeared once. The rearrangement uses TRBV27 and TRBJ2-5; 7 positions match TRBD1. The CDR3 is made up of 15 amino acids. V trimming: 6 bases; J trimming: 2 bases; junction bases outside the gene matches: 9. Germline V gene data show CDR1 as MNHEY and CDR2 as SMNVEV (reference sequence). CDR3 DNA sequence: TGTGCCAGCAGGAGGGACAGATCGGAACAAGAGACCCAGTACTTC. Its protein is CASRRDRSEQETQYF.

J is TRBJ2-2 and V is TRBV6-5; TRBD1 might be the D (6 bases). Germline CDR1 reads MNHEY; CDR2 reads SVGAGI. The V and J ends lost 8 bases and 0 bases respectively, with 13 bases between them. The CDR3 is 15 amino acids. Written as DNA, the CDR3 is TGTGCCAGCCAAGAGCAGGGGACGAACACCGGGGAGCTGTTTTTT. Its translation: CASQEQGTNTGELFF.

This clone was seen just once. This sequence joins TRBV30 and TRBJ1-1, with TRBD1 matching 7 bases. This CDR3 contains 13 residues. Trimming at V came to 8 bases and at J to 5 bases, leaving 11 bases not matched to a gene. Germline V gene lookup returns CDR1 GTSNPN and CDR2 SVGIG (reference sequence). The CDR3 reads CARQGPGGTEAFF. CDR3 in DNA: TGTGCCAGACAGGGCCCCGGAGGAACTGAAGCTTTCTTT.

This clone was observed once. The chain couples TRBV27 to TRBJ2-3; 8 bases match TRBD2. Germline-derived CDR1 and CDR2 are MNHEY and SMNVEV (reference sequence). V lost 0 bases to trimming and J lost 3 bases; unmatched junction nucleotides: 2. CDR3 length equals 15 residues. The CDR3 loop is CASSLSPSGTDTQYF. Written as DNA, the CDR3 is TGTGCCAGCAGTTTATCGCCTAGCGGGACAGATACGCAGTATTTT.